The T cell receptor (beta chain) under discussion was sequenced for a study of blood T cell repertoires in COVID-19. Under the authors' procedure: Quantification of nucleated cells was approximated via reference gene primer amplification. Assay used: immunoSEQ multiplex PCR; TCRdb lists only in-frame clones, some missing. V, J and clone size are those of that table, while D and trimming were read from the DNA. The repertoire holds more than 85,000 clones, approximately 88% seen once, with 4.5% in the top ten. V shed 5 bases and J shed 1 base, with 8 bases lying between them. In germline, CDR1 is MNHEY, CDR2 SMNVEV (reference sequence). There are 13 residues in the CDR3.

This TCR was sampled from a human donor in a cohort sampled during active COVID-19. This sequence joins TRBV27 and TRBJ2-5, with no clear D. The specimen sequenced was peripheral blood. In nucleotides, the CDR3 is TGTGCCAGCAGTCTCAAGCGCCAAGAGACCCAGTACTTC. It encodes CASSLKRQETQYF.